The 9 T cell receptor beta chains below come from one sample, sequenced in a study of regulatory T cells in long-lasting Graves disease. CDR3 regions were amplified by Arm-PCR using iRepertoire HTBI primers to build TCR beta libraries. TCRdb re-analysed the multiplex PCR reads in MiXCR, keeping a single row per CDR3 protein. Of around 400,000 distinct CDR3 sequences listed, around 16% are singletons. This sample's time point: newly diagnosed GD, antithyroid drugs for less than 3 months. PBMCs were the source of the RNA used for TCR sequencing. Sequences were derived from peripheral blood mononuclear cells (PBMCs), sampled at new diagnosis, from a patient treated with antithyroid drugs. The source of these receptors is a female donor with Graves disease.

This clonotype was seen repeatedly, ten times or more. The rearrangement joins TRBV28 to TRBJ2-3, with D perhaps matching TRBD1 or TRBD2 (5 bases each). The CDR3 spans 14 residues. Trimming stripped 4 bases from V and 2 bases from J, with 10 bases between. CDR1 MDHEN and CDR2 SYDVKM come from the germline V gene. The CDR3 DNA is TGTGCCAGCAGTTCTGGGACGGTCACAGATACGCAGTATTTT. Protein sequence: CASSSGTVTDTQYF.

In this sample, this clonotype turned up many times. The chain combines TRBV12-3 or TRBV12-4 with TRBJ1-4; unclear D gene. The CDR3 loop spans 11 amino acids. V was pared by 3 bases and J by 8 bases, with 4 bases between. The CDR3 region is CASSFREKLFF. The CDR3 nucleotides read TGTGCCAGCAGTTTTAGGGAAAAACTGTTTTTT.

Many counts were recorded for this clonotype. The chain employs TRBV20-1 and TRBJ2-1; 10 positions agree with TRBD2. J was trimmed by 6 bases and V by 3 bases; bases with no gene match: 5. The CDR3 covers 14 residues. Germline-derived CDR1 and CDR2 are DFQATT and SNEGSKA (reference sequence). CDR3 sequence reads: CSARSSGSSNEQFF. CDR3 nucleotide sequence: TGCAGTGCTAGGTCTAGCGGGAGTTCCAATGAGCAGTTCTTC.

There are many counts of this clonotype. The genes are TRBV6-1 and TRBJ2-3; 12 bases are a match to TRBD2. The CDR3 runs to 18 residues. From germline, CDR1 is MNHNS and CDR2 SASEGT. V lost 7 bases and J lost 0; bases outside the gene matches: 11. CDR3 sequence reads: CASILLAGGSLSTDTQYF. The DNA for the CDR3 is TGTGCCAGCATCCTACTAGCGGGGGGCTCGCTTAGCACAGATACGCAGTATTTT.

This clonotype was seen many times. The rearrangement links TRBV5-1 to TRBJ2-1; TRBD2 aligns across 8 bases. Germline trimming cut 6 bases from V and 6 bases from J; bases unmatched to any gene: 14. The CDR3 runs to 16 residues. Germline CDR1 SGHRS, CDR2 YFSETQ. The CDR3 region is CASTRPQAGVPNEQFF. The CDR3 DNA reads as TGCGCCAGCACACGGCCACAAGCGGGAGTTCCCAATGAGCAGTTCTTC. Together with reference TRBV5-1 and TRBJ2-1, the CDR3 gives the full variable domain: KAGVTQTPRYLIKTRGQQVTLSCSPISGHRSVSWYQQTPGQGLQFLFEYFSETQRNKGNFPGRFSGRQFSNSRSEMNVSTLELGDSALYLCASTRPQAGVPNEQFFGPGTRLTVL.

This clonotype was recorded a few times. V gene TRBV6-1 combines with J gene TRBJ1-2; D is uncertain. The CDR3 sequence is 13 residues long. The germline CDR1 and CDR2 sequences are MNHNS and SASEGT. Trimming left V 6 bases short and J 4 bases short, with 12 bases between. The CDR3 DNA sequence: TGTGCCAGCAGCCGCTCCGCAGTCTATGGCTACACCTTC. Translating gives CASSRSAVYGYTF.

The rearrangement uses TRBV25-1 and TRBJ2-1; 10 nucleotides agree with TRBD1. Germline V lookup: CDR1 MGHDK, CDR2 SYGVNS. The CDR3 sequence is 13 residues long. V shed 4 bases and J 13 bases; nucleotides not matched to a gene: 7. The CDR3 nucleotides read TGTGCCAGCAGTGGGGACAGGGGTCGGTTACAGTTCTTC. Amino acids: CASSGDRGRLQFF. The variable domain in full, completed from reference TRBV25-1 and TRBJ2-1, reads EADIYQTPRYLVIGTGKKITLECSQTMGHDKMYWYQQDPGMELHLIHYSYGVNSTEKGDLSSESTVSRIRTEHFPLTLESARPSHTSQYLCASSGDRGRLQFFGPGTRLTVL.

V is TRBV7-6 and J is TRBJ2-7, with D possibly being TRBD1 or TRBD2 (5 bases each). The CDR3 consists of 16 residues. Germline CDR1 reads SGHVS; CDR2 reads FNYEAQ. Trimming took 2 bases from V and 5 from J, leaving 19 bases between them. The DNA for the CDR3 is TGTGCCAGCAGCTTAACTGGCGGGCAGGGATCCCACGAGCAGTACTTC. Protein product: CASSLTGGQGSHEQYF. Full variable domain (rest looked up from reference TRBV7-6 and TRBJ2-7): GAGVSQSPRYKVTKRGQDVALRCDPISGHVSLYWYRQALGQGPEFLTYFNYEAQQDKSGLPNDRFSAERPEGSISTLTIQRTEQRDSAMYRCASSLTGGQGSHEQYFGPGTRLTVT.

J is TRBJ2-7 and V is TRBV15; tentative D call: TRBD2 (6 bases). CDR1 is LNHNV and CDR2 is YYDKDF in the germline V gene (reference sequence). The CDR3 runs 16 residues. The V end lost 7 bases, the J end lost 2 bases, and 21 bases lay between the germline ends. The CDR3 here is CATTDTGTPPPYEQYF. The CDR3 DNA sequence: TGTGCCACCACAGACACCGGGACTCCACCCCCCTACGAGCAGTACTTC. The variable domain in full, with the rest retrieved from reference TRBV15 and TRBJ2-7, is DAMVIQNPRYQVTQFGKPVTLSCSQTLNHNVMYWYQQKSSQAPKLLFHYYDKDFNNEADTPDNFQSRRPNTSFCFLDIRSPGLGDTAMYLCATTDTGTPPPYEQYFGPGTRLTVT.